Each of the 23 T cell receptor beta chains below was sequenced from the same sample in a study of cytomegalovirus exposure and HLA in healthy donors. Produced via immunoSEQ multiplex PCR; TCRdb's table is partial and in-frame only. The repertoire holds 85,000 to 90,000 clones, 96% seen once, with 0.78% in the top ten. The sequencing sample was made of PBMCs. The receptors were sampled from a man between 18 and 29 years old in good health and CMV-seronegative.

The CDR3 is CASSDRGDSNQPQHF. The CDR3 DNA reads as TGTGCCAGCTCGGACAGGGGGGATAGCAATCAGCCCCAGCATTTT. The chain links TRBV19 to TRBJ1-5; 10 bases line up with TRBD1. This CDR3 is built from 15 residues. From germline, CDR1 is LNHDA and CDR2 SQIVND (reference sequence). Trimming took 9 bases from V and 0 from J; bases not matched to a gene: 5.

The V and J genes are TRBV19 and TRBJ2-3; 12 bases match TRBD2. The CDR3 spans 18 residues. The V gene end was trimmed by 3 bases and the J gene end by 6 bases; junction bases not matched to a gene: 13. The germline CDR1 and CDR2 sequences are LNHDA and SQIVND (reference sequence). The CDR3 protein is CASSIWGGLAGRGDTQYF. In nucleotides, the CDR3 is TGTGCCAGTAGTATTTGGGGCGGACTAGCGGGGCGAGGGGATACGCAGTATTTT.

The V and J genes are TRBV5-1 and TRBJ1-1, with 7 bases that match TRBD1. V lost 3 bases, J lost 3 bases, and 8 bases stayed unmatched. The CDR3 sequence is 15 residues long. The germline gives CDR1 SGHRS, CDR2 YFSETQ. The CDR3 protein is CASSSDRVQDTEAFF. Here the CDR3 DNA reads TGCGCCAGCAGCTCCGACAGGGTTCAGGACACTGAAGCTTTCTTT.

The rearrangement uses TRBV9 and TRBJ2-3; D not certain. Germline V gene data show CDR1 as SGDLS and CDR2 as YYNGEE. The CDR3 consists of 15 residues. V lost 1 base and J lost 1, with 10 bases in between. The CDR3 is CASSVTSSGTDTQYF. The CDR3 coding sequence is TGTGCCAGCAGCGTAACTTCCTCGGGCACAGATACGCAGTATTTT.

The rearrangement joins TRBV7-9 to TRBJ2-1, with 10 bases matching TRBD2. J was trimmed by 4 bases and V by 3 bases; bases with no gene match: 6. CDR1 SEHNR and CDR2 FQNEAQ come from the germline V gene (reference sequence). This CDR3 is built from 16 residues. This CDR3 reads CASSFRLAGVYNEQFF. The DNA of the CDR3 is TGTGCCAGCAGCTTCCGACTAGCGGGTGTGTACAATGAGCAGTTCTTC. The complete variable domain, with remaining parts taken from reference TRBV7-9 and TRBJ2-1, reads DTGVSQNPRHKITKRGQNVTFRCDPISEHNRLYWYRQTLGQGPEFLTYFQNEAQLEKSRLLSDRFSAERPKGSFSTLEIQRTEQGDSAMYLCASSFRLAGVYNEQFFGPGTRLTVL.

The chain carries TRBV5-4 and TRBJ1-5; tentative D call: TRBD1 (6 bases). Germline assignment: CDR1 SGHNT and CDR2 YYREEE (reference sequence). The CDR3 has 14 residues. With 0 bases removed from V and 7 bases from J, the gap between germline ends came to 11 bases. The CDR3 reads CASSLDGGGQPQHF. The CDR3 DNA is TGTGCCAGCAGCTTGGATGGGGGCGGACAGCCCCAGCATTTT.

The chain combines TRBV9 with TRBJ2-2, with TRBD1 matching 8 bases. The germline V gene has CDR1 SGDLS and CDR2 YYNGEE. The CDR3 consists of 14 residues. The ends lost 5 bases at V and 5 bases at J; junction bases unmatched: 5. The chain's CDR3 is CASRSRGRTGELFF. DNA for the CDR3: TGTGCCAGCAGAAGCAGGGGGCGAACCGGGGAGCTGTTTTTT.

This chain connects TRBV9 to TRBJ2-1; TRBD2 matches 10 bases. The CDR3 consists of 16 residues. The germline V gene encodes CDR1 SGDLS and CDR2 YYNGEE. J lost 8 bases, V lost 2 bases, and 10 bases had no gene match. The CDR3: CASSVVAGGGGDEQFF. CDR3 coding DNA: TGTGCCAGCAGCGTGGTAGCGGGAGGTGGAGGGGATGAGCAGTTCTTC.

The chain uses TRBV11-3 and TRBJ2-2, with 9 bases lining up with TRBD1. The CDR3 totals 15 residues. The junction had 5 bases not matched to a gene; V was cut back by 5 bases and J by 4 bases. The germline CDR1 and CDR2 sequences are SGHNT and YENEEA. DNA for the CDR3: TGTGCCAGCAGCGGAACAGGGGGCGGCACCGGGGAGCTGTTTTTT. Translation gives CASSGTGGGTGELFF.

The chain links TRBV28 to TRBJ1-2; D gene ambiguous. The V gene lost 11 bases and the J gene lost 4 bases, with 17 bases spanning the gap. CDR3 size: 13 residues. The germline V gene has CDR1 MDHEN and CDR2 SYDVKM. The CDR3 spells CAVLSGSSYGYTF. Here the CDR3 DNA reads TGTGCCGTCCTTAGCGGGAGTAGCTATGGCTACACCTTC.

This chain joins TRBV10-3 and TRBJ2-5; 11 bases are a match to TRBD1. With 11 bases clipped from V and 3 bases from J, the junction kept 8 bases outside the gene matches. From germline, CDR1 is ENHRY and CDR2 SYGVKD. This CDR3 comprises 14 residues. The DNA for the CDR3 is TGTGCCGCCAAAGGGACAGGGGGAAAAGAGACCCAGTACTTC. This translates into CAAKGTGGKETQYF.

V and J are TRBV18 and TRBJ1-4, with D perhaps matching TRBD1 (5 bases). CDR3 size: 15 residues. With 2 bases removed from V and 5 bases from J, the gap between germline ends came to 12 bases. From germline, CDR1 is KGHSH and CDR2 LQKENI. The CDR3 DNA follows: TGTGCCAGCTCACCAGTTGGGGCCGGAAATGAAAAACTGTTTTTT. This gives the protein CASSPVGAGNEKLFF. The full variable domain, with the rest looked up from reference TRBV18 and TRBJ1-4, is NAGVMQNPRHLVRRRGQEARLRCSPMKGHSHVYWYRQLPEEGLKFMVYLQKENIIDESGMPKERFSAEFPKEGPSILRIQQVVRGDSAAYFCASSPVGAGNEKLFFGSGTQLSVL.

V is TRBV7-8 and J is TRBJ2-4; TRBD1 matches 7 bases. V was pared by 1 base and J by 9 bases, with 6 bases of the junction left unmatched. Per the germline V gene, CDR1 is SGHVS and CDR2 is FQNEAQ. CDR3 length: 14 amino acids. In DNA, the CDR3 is TGTGCCAGCAGCTTAGACGGGACAGTGGGCATTCAGTACTTC. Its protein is CASSLDGTVGIQYF. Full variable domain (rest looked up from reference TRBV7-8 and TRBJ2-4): GAGVSQSPRYKVAKRGQDVALRCDPISGHVSLFWYQQALGQGPEFLTYFQNEAQLDKSGLPSDRFFAERPEGSVSTLKIQRTQQEDSAVYLCASSLDGTVGIQYFGAGTRLSVL.

For the CDR3, the DNA is TGTGCCAGTAGTAAATCTACGGGGGAGTATAGGGGCTACACCTTC. Its protein product is CASSKSTGEYRGYTF. The chain links TRBV19 to TRBJ1-2; perhaps TRBD1 as D (5 bases). The CDR3 runs to 15 residues. The V gene lost 4 bases and the J gene lost 8 bases, with 20 bases spanning the gap. Per the germline V gene, CDR1 is LNHDA and CDR2 is SQIVND (reference sequence).

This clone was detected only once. The CDR3 is CASTDYSDEQFF. CDR3 sequence (DNA): TGTGCCAGTACCGACTATTCGGATGAGCAGTTCTTC. V and J are TRBV19 and TRBJ2-1; D might be TRBD2 (5 bases). The CDR3 contains 12 residues. CDR1 is LNHDA and CDR2 is SQIVND in the germline V gene (reference sequence). Trimming took 7 bases from V and 8 from J, leaving 12 bases between them.

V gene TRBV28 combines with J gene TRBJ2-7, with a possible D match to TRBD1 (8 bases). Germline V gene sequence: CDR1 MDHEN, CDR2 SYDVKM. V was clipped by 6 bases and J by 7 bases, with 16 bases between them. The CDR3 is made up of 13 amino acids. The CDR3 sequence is CASRRLQGGEQYF. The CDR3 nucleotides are TGTGCCAGCAGAAGATTACAGGGGGGGGAGCAGTACTTC.

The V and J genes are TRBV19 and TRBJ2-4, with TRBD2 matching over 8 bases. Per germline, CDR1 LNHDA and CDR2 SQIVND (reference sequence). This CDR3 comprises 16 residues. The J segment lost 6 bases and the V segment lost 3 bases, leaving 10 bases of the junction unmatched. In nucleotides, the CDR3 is TGTGCCAGTAGTATCGGGAAGACTAGCGCTGGAAACATTCAGTACTTC. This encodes CASSIGKTSAGNIQYF.

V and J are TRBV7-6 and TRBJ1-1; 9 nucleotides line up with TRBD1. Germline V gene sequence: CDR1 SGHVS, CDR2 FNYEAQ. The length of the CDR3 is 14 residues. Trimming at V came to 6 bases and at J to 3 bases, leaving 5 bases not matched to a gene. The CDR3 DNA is TGTGCCAGCAGACTTGACAGGGGGGACACTGAAGCTTTCTTT. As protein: CASRLDRGDTEAFF.

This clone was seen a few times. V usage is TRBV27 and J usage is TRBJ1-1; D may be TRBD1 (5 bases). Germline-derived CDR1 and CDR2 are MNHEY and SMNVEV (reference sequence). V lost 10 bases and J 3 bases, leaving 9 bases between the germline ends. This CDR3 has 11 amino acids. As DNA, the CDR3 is TGTGCCACCGTCAGGGACACTGAAGCTTTCTTT. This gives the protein CATVRDTEAFF.

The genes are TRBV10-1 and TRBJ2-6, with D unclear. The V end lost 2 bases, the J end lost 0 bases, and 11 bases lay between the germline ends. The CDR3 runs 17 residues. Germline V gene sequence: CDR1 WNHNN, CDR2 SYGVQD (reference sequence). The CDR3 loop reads CASSERVPGSGANVLTF. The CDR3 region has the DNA TGCGCCAGCAGTGAGAGAGTGCCGGGCTCTGGGGCCAACGTCCTGACTTTC.

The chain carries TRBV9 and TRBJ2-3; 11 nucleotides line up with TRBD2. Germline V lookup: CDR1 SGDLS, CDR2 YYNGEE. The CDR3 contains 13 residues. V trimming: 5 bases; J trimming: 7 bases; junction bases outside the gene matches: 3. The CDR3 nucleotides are TGTGCCAGCAGTCTAGCGGGAGGAAATACGCAGTATTTT. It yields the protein CASSLAGGNTQYF.

CDR3 residues: CASSQKGLAESGDTQYF. In DNA, the CDR3 is TGCGCCAGCAGCCAAAAGGGACTAGCGGAGTCGGGAGATACGCAGTATTTT. The chain carries TRBV4-1 and TRBJ2-3; 11 positions match TRBD2. Germline lookup yields CDR1 MGHRA and CDR2 YSYEKL. The CDR3 sequence is 17 residues long. J lost 5 bases, V lost 2 bases, and 9 bases had no gene match.

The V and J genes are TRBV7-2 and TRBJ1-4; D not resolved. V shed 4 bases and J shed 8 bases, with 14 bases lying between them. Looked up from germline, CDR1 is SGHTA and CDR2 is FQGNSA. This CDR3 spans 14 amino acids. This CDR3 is CASSSRRAGEKLFF. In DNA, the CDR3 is TGTGCCAGCAGCTCGAGGCGGGCTGGGGAAAAACTGTTTTTT.